One and the same sample provided the 20 T cell receptor beta chains below, sequenced in a study of control samples from healthy donors and cancer patients. The assay was immunoSEQ multiplex PCR, and TCRdb's table has in-frame clones only and misses some. Here the sample spans some 66,000 clones, around 85% being singletons. Sequenced material: blood. The receptors come from a man between 35 and 55 years old in good health.

This chain connects TRBV11-3 to TRBJ2-1; possible D gene TRBD2, 6 bases. CDR1 and CDR2 (germline): SGHNT, YENEEA. The CDR3 totals 13 residues. V dropped 5 bases and J dropped 9 bases, with 14 bases sitting between them. This CDR3 reads CASSQFSGSEQFF. DNA of the CDR3: TGTGCCAGCAGCCAATTTAGCGGAAGTGAGCAGTTCTTC.

This chain joins TRBV12-5 and TRBJ2-2; D gene unclear. The CDR3 is made up of 12 amino acids. CDR1 and CDR2 (germline): LGHNT, FRNRAP. Trimming left V 7 bases short and J 5 bases short, with 8 bases between. Here the CDR3 reads CASAGETGELFF. The CDR3 DNA is TGTGCTAGTGCTGGGGAAACCGGGGAGCTGTTTTTT.

The chain employs TRBV5-8 and TRBJ2-3, with 8 bases aligning to TRBD1. This CDR3 is built from 12 residues. The germline CDR1 and CDR2 sequences are SGHTS and YDEGEE. V was clipped by 3 bases and J by 14 bases; unmatched bases: 8. The CDR3 DNA is TGTGCCAGCAGCTCCCGGGACAGGCACCCGTATTTT. Amino acid sequence: CASSSRDRHPYF.

This clone was seen just once. V gene TRBV6-2 or TRBV6-3 combines with J gene TRBJ1-2, with TRBD1 matching over 9 bases. Germline lookup yields CDR1 MNHEY and CDR2 SVGEGT. The CDR3 contains 16 residues. The ends lost 2 bases at V and 3 bases at J; junction bases unmatched: 7. The CDR3 sequence: CASSYRRTGADYGYTF. The CDR3 DNA follows: TGTGCCAGCAGTTACCGCCGGACAGGGGCGGACTATGGCTACACCTTC.

This rearrangement joins TRBV5-6 to TRBJ2-1; 9 nucleotides match TRBD2. Germline CDR1 reads SGHDT; CDR2 reads YYEEEE. The CDR3 has 16 residues. J was trimmed by 4 bases and V by 2 bases; bases with no gene match: 7. The CDR3, as DNA: TGTGCCAGCAGCTTATCTGTGCTAGCGGGATACAATGAGCAGTTCTTC. As protein: CASSLSVLAGYNEQFF. The full variable domain, with the rest looked up from reference TRBV5-6 and TRBJ2-1, is DAGVTQSPTHLIKTRGQQVTLRCSPKSGHDTVSWYQQALGQGPQFIFQYYEEEERQRGNFPDRFSGHQFPNYSSELNVNALLLGDSALYLCASSLSVLAGYNEQFFGPGTRLTVL.

V is TRBV2 and J is TRBJ1-3; D remains ambiguous. Germline V gene lookup returns CDR1 SNHLY and CDR2 FYNNEI. Trimming took off 8 bases at V and 4 bases at J, with 12 bases between the two ends. The CDR3 runs 13 residues. CDR3 in DNA: TGTGCCAGCCGTCAGGACTGGGGAAACACCATATATTTT. Amino acids: CASRQDWGNTIYF.

The V and J genes are TRBV10-2 and TRBJ2-7, with 8 bases aligning to TRBD2. The germline V gene has CDR1 WSHSY and CDR2 SAAADI. V gave up 6 bases and J gave up 2 bases; unmatched junction bases: 6. This CDR3 is built from 14 residues. CDR3 DNA: TGCGCCAGCAGCTCTAGCGGGCGAGCCTACGAGCAGTACTTC. It translates to CASSSSGRAYEQYF.

Details on this clone: A junction end diverges from the germline sequence, so it may reflect a read error. The chain employs TRBV30 and TRBJ2-7, with 12 bases lining up with TRBD1. The CDR3 totals 12 residues. Germline V gives CDR1 GTSNPN, CDR2 SVGIG (reference sequence). The CDR3: CAWSPGTGGMNF. DNA for the CDR3: TGTGCCTGGAGTCCAGGGACAGGGGGCATGAACTTC.

This clone has more than one count but fewer than ten. The chain employs TRBV2 and TRBJ2-7; 8 positions match TRBD2. The V segment lost 6 bases and the J segment 0 bases; nucleotides outside the gene matches: 10. Germline V lookup: CDR1 SNHLY, CDR2 FYNNEI. The CDR3 is 16 residues long. CDR3 amino acids: CASSDFGGGSSYEQYF. The CDR3, as DNA: TGTGCCAGCAGCGACTTCGGGGGGGGTAGCTCCTACGAGCAGTACTTC.

This chain links TRBV29-1 with TRBJ2-7, with D maybe TRBD1 (7 bases). Trimming cost V 5 bases and J 6 bases, with 26 bases left between them. CDR1 and CDR2 from the germline V gene are SQVTM and ANQGSEA. CDR3 length: 16 residues. CDR3 residues: CSVLRQVAAGGSEQYF. CDR3 coding DNA: TGCAGCGTTTTGAGGCAAGTAGCTGCAGGGGGGTCCGAGCAGTACTTC.

The V call is TRBV5-1, the J call TRBJ2-1; the match to TRBD2 covers 10 bases. There are 17 residues in the CDR3. The V segment lost 1 base and the J segment 3 bases; nucleotides outside the gene matches: 7. CDR1 and CDR2 from the germline V gene are SGHRS and YFSETQ. In DNA, the CDR3 is TGCGCCAGCAGCTTGTATCCAGCGGGAGGGGACTACAATGAGCAGTTCTTC. Its protein product is CASSLYPAGGDYNEQFF.

CDR3 in amino acids: CSVGSSSYNEQFF. CDR3 nucleotides: TGCAGCGTTGGCAGCTCCTCCTACAATGAGCAGTTCTTC. V usage is TRBV29-1 and J usage is TRBJ2-1; D gene uncertain. Germline CDR1 is SQVTM and CDR2 is ANQGSEA. V dropped 4 bases and J dropped 0 bases, with 7 bases sitting between them. The length of the CDR3 is 13 residues.

The chain joins TRBV18 to TRBJ2-1; possibly TRBD1 for D (5 bases). The CDR3 extends over 17 amino acids. V dropped 3 bases and J dropped 5 bases, with 20 bases sitting between them. CDR1 is KGHSH, CDR2 LQKENI, per germline. The CDR3, as DNA: TGTGCCAGCTCACCCCGTGAGGTTAGCAAGGGGCACAATGAGCAGTTCTTC. Amino acid sequence: CASSPREVSKGHNEQFF.

The J gene is TRBJ2-3, the V gene TRBV7-6, with D unresolved. The CDR3 is 14 residues long. The germline V gene encodes CDR1 SGHVS and CDR2 FNYEAQ. V dropped 3 bases and J dropped 3 bases, with 10 bases sitting between them. The CDR3 nucleotides are TGTGCCAGCAGCTTTCGCACTGGGACAGATACGCAGTATTTT. Translated: CASSFRTGTDTQYF.

J is TRBJ1-2 and V is TRBV28; 7 bases are a match to TRBD1. From germline, CDR1 is MDHEN and CDR2 SYDVKM. After removal of 5 bases from V and 4 bases from J, the junction contained 4 bases not matched to a gene. The CDR3 length is 13 residues. As DNA, the CDR3 is TGTGCCAGCAGTAGGGGGCAGCCCTATGGCTACACCTTC. As protein: CASSRGQPYGYTF.

V usage is TRBV7-3 and J usage is TRBJ2-5; D remains unclear. Germline V gives CDR1 SGHTA, CDR2 FQGTGA. The ends were cut back, 2 bases at V and 1 base at J, with 11 bases in the middle. This CDR3 comprises 15 residues. The CDR3 bases are TGTGCCAGCAGCTTATGGGCAGGCCGCCAAGAGACCCAGTACTTC. This codes for CASSLWAGRQETQYF.

The chain carries TRBV12-3 or TRBV12-4 and TRBJ1-2; D is undetermined. This CDR3 contains 13 residues. V gave up 5 bases and J gave up 6 bases, with 13 bases separating them. CDR3 sequence reads: CASSHRALNGYTF. DNA for the CDR3: TGTGCCAGCAGTCACCGGGCTCTCAATGGCTACACCTTC.

V and J are TRBV12-3 or TRBV12-4 and TRBJ1-1, with TRBD1 matching 7 bases. The length of the CDR3 is 13 residues. Trimming removed 5 bases from V and 7 bases from J; junction bases left unmatched: 7. The CDR3 is CASSPRAGGEAFF. CDR3 sequence (DNA): TGTGCCAGCAGTCCAAGGGCAGGGGGTGAAGCTTTCTTT.

The rearrangement uses TRBV2 and TRBJ1-5; perhaps TRBD1 as D (6 bases). CDR3 size: 18 residues. Germline V lookup: CDR1 SNHLY, CDR2 FYNNEI. V lost 0 bases and J lost 0, with 15 bases in between. The CDR3 loop is CASSEAPRGLYSNQPQHF. The CDR3 coding sequence is TGTGCCAGCAGTGAAGCGCCCAGGGGCCTTTATAGCAATCAGCCCCAGCATTTT.

The chain is built from TRBV2 and TRBJ1-5; TRBD1 aligns across 7 bases. The germline V gene has CDR1 SNHLY and CDR2 FYNNEI. The CDR3 spans 14 residues. Germline trimming cut 1 base from V and 6 bases from J; bases unmatched to any gene: 3. This CDR3 is CASSEGGGSQPQHF. The CDR3 DNA follows: TGTGCCAGCAGTGAAGGAGGGGGCTCTCAGCCCCAGCATTTT.